Described below is a single TCR beta chain sequence and its context. Under the authors' procedure: Estimates of nucleated cell counts were drawn from the amplification of reference gene primers. The assay was immunoSEQ multiplex PCR, and TCRdb's table has in-frame clones only and misses some. That table furnishes V, J and clone size, whereas the DNA furnished D and trimming. The data hold around 100,000 clones, with approximately 89% observed a single time. The data are from a study of blood T cell repertoires in COVID-19. In the study overall: Samples representing acute and convalescent COVID-19 were sourced from the United States, Italy and Spain. Sources were T cells, B-cell-depleted T cells, or PBMCs; the material itself was cDNA or gDNA.

This sequence was found in a man aged 50-59 years with active COVID-19. Sequencing was done on a sample of peripheral blood.

The CDR3 bases are TGTGCCAGTAAGGGACTAGCGCCAAGCACAGATACGCAGTATTTT. Translating it yields CASKGLAPSTDTQYF. The chain joins TRBV19 to TRBJ2-3; 10 bases fit TRBD2. The V segment lost 7 bases and the J segment 0 bases; nucleotides outside the gene matches: 4. This CDR3 has 15 amino acids. Germline V gives CDR1 LNHDA, CDR2 SQIVND (reference sequence).